This TCR beta chain was documented in a study of T-cell memory formation after mild COVID-19. Background on the study: Largely, TCR clusters stayed within a single donor. Study-wide findings and caveats: The pre-infection memory compartment contained some responding clones, suggesting cross-reactive memory joined. Among contracting clones, CD4+ were mainly CM/EM and CD8+ enriched in EMRA.

This clonotype appeared a few times. The antigen is undetermined. The CDR3 covers 12 residues. Germline loops: CDR1 LGHDT, CDR2 YNNKEL (reference sequence). V was trimmed by 1 base and J by 7 bases, leaving 7 bases between them. TCR alpha and TCR beta cDNA libraries carrying sample barcodes and UMIs were produced by 5'RACE using constant-segment primers. From the 5' RACE reads, TCRdb called clonotypes with MiXCR, one entry per CDR3 protein. The sample lists 530,000 or so distinct CDR3 sequences; roughly 17% were seen once. This rearrangement joins TRBV3-1 to TRBJ1-1; no reliable D call. Sequencing was done on a sample of PBMCs or a T cell subset sorted from them (not recorded which). This sequence originates from an adult woman who had mild COVID-19 (a few samples of this study predate the infection). Cell type and time point are not known. The CDR3 nucleotides read TGTGCCAGCAGCCAAGCTAACCTTGAAGCTTTCTTT. It specifies CASSQANLEAFF.